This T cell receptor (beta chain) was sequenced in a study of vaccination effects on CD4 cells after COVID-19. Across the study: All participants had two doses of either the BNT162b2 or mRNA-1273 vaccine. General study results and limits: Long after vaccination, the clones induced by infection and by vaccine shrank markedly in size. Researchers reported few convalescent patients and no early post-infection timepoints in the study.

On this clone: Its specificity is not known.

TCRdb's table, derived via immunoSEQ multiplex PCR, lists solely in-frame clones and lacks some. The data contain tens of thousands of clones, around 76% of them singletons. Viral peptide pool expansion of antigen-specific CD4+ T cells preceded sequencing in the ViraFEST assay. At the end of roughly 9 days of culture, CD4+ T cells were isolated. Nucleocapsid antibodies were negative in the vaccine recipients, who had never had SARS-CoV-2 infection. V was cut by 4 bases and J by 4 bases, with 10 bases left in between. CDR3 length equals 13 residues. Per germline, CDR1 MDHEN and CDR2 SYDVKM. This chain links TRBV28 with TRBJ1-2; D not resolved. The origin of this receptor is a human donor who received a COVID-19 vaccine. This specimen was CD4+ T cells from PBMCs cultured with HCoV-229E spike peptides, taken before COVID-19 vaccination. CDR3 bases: TGTGCCAGCAGTTGGAGGGAGGGCTATGGCTACACCTTC. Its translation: CASSWREGYGYTF.